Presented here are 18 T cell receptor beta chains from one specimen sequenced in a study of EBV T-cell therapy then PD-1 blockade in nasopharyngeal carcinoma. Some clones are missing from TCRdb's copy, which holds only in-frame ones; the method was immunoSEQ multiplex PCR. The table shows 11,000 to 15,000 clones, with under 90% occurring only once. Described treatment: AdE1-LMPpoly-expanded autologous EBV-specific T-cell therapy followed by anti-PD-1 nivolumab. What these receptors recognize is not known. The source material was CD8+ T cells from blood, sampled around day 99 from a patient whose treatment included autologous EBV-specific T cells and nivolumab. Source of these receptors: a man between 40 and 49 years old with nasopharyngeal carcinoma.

The CDR3 loop is CASSSDRGNTIYF. In DNA, the CDR3 is TGTGCCAGCAGCTCGGACAGGGGAAACACCATATATTTT. The V gene is TRBV7-6, the J gene TRBJ1-3; 7 bases are a match to TRBD1. The CDR3 loop spans 13 amino acids. The V and J ends lost 4 bases and 4 bases, in that order; junction bases with no gene match: 1. Germline CDR1 reads SGHVS; CDR2 reads FNYEAQ.

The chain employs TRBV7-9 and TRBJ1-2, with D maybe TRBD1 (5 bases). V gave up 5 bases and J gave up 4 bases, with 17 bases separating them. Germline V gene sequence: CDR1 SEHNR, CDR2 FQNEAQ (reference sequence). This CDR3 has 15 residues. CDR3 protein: CASSKALTASYGYTF. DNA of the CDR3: TGTGCCAGCAGCAAAGCCCTGACAGCATCCTATGGCTACACCTTC.

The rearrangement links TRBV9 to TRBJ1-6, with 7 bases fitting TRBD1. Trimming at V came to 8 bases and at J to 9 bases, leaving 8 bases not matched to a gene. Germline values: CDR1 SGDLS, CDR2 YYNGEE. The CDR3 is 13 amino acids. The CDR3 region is CARLTGPLSPLHF. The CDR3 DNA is TGTGCCAGGTTGACAGGGCCCCTTTCACCCCTCCACTTT. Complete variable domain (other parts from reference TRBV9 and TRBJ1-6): DSGVTQTPKHLITATGQRVTLRCSPRSGDLSVYWYQQSLDQGLQFLIQYYNGEERAKGNILERFSAQQFPDLHSELNLSSLELGDSALYFCARLTGPLSPLHFGNGTRLTVT.

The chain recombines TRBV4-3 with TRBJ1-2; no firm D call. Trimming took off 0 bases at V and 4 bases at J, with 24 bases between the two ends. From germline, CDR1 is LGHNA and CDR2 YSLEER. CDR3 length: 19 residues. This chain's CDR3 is CASSQDVVDELSYGYGYTF. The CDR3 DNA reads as TGCGCCAGCAGCCAAGACGTCGTGGACGAGTTGAGCTATGGCTATGGCTACACCTTC.

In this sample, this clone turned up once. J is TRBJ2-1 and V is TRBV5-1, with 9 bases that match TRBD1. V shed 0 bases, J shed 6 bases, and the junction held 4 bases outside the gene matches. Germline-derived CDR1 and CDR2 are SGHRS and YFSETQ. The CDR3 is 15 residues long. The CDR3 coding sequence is TGCGCCAGCAGCTTGGAAAGGACAGGGGTCAATGAGCAGTTCTTC. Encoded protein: CASSLERTGVNEQFF.

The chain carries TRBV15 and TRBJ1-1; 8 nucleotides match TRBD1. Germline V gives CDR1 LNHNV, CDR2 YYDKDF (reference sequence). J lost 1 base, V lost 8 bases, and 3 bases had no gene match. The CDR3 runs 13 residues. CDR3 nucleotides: TGTGCCACCGATACAGGGGGGAACACTGAAGCTTTCTTT. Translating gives CATDTGGNTEAFF. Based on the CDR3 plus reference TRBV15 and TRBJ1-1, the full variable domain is DAMVIQNPRYQVTQFGKPVTLSCSQTLNHNVMYWYQQKSSQAPKLLFHYYDKDFNNEADTPDNFQSRRPNTSFCFLDIRSPGLGDTAMYLCATDTGGNTEAFFGQGTRLTVV.

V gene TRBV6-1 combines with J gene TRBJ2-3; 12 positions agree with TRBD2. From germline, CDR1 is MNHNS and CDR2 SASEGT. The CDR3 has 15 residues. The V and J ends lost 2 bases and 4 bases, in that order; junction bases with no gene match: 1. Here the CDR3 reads CASSELAGGPDTQYF. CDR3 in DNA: TGTGCCAGCAGTGAACTAGCGGGGGGGCCAGATACGCAGTATTTT.

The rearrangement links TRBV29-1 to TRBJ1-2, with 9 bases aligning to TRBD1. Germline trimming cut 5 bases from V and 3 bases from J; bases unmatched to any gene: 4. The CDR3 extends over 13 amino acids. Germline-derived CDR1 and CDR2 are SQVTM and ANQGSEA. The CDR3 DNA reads TGCAGCGTTACAGGGGGCGCCGACTATGGCTACACCTTC. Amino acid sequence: CSVTGGADYGYTF. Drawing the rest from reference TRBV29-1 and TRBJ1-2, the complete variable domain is SAVISQKPSRDICQRGTSLTIQCQVDSQVTMMFWYRQQPGQSLTLIATANQGSEATYESGFVIDKFPISRPNLTFSTLTVSNMSPEDSSIYLCSVTGGADYGYTFGSGTRLTVV.

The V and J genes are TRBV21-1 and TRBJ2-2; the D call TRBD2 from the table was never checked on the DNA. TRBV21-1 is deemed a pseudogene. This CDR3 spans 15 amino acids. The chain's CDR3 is CASSRPHRGTGELFF. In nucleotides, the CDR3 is TGTGCCAGCAGTCGACCGCACCGGGGGACCGGGGAGCTGTTTTTT.

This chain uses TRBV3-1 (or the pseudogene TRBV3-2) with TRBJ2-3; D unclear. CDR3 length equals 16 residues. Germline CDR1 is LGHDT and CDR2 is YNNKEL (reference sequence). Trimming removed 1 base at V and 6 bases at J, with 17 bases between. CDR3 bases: TGTGCCAGCAGCCAAGGGAGACACCCTCTCGAGGATACGCAGTATTTT. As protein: CASSQGRHPLEDTQYF.

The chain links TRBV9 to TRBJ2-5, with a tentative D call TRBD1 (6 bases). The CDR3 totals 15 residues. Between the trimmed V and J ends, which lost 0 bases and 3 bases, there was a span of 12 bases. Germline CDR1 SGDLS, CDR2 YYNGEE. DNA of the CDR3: TGTGCCAGCAGCGTAGACGGGACACCAGAAGAGACCCAGTACTTC. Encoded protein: CASSVDGTPEETQYF.

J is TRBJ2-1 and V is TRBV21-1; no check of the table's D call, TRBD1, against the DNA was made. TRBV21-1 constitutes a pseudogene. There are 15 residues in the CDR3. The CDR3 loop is CASTRTGEGTFKQFF. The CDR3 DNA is TGTGCCAGCACTCGGACAGGGGAGGGAACCTTTAAGCAGTTCTTC.

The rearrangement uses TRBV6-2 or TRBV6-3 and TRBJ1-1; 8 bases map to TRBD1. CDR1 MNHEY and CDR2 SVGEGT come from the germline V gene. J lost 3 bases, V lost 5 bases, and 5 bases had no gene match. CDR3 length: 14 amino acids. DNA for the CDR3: TGTGCCAGCAGTAGCGACAGGGGTGACACTGAAGCTTTCTTT. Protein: CASSSDRGDTEAFF.

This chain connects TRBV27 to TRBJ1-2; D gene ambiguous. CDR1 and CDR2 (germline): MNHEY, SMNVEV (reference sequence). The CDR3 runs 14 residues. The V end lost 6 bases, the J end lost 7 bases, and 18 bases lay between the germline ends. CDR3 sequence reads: CASSPGSGALGYTF. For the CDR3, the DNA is TGTGCCAGCAGCCCGGGGTCCGGAGCTCTTGGCTACACCTTC.

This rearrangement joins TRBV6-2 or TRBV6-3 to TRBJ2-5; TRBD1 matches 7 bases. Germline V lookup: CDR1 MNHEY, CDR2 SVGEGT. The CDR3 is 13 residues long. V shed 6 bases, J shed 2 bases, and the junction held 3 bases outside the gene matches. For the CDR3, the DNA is TGTGCCAGCAGCGGACAGGCGCAAGAGACCCAGTACTTC. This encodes CASSGQAQETQYF.

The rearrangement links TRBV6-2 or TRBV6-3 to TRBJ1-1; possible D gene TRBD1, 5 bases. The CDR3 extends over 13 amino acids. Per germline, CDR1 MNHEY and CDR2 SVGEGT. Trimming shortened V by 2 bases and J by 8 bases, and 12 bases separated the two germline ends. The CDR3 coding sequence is TGTGCCAGCAGTTACGGGGGGGGACTCGAAGCTTTCTTT. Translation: CASSYGGGLEAFF.

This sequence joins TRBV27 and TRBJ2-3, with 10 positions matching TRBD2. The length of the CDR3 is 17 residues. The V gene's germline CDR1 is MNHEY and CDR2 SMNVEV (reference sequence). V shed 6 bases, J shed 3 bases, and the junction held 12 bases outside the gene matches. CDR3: CASSGNRASGGTDTQYF. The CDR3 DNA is TGTGCCAGCAGCGGGAACAGGGCTAGCGGGGGTACAGATACGCAGTATTTT.

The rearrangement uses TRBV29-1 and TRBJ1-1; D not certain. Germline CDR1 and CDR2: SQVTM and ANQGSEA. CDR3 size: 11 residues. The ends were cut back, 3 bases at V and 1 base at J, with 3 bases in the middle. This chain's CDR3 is CSVEENTEAFF. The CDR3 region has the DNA TGCAGCGTTGAGGAGAACACTGAAGCTTTCTTT.